The clone carrying this TCR beta chain appeared many times. Its antigen is currently unknown. The authors ran a second PCR of 7 to 11 cycles using a sample-barcoded 5' primer and a J-beta primer mix. TCRdb reanalysed the 5' RACE reads using MiXCR and keeps one entry per CDR3 protein. The sample records hundreds of thousands of distinct CDR3 sequences, under 65% being singletons. The CDR3 is made up of 13 amino acids. In germline, CDR1 is SGHKS, CDR2 YYEKEE (reference sequence). Trimming took off 1 base at V and 7 bases at J, with 9 bases between the two ends. These data belong to a study of blood T cells in healthy people across ages. Study findings and constraints: Higher naive T cell percentage went strongly together with higher TCR beta diversity.

What was sequenced was blood. The TCR was taken from a woman of 80 years or more in good health. The chain couples TRBV5-5 to TRBJ2-1; D is undetermined. CDR3 sequence (DNA): TGTGCCAGCAGCTTGTGGGTCGGGAATGAGCAGTTCTTC. This translates into CASSLWVGNEQFF.